This section outlines one TCR beta chain sequence together with its context. Libraries were prepared by immunoSEQ multiplex PCR; TCRdb keeps only in-frame clonotypes and omits some of them. The data contain approximately 130,000 clones, about 86% of them singletons. The germline CDR1 and CDR2 sequences are SGHAT and FQNNGV. CDR3 size: 14 residues. V lost 1 base and J 2 bases, leaving 9 bases between the germline ends. These data belong to a study of PD-1 blockade in mismatch repair-deficient tumors. The receptor was isolated from an adult with mismatch repair-deficient cancer. The starting material was peripheral blood, obtained 44 weeks after starting pembrolizumab. The chain is built from TRBV11-2 and TRBJ2-7, with D possibly called TRBD1 or TRBD2 (5 bases each). In nucleotides, the CDR3 is TGTGCCAGCAGCTTAGGCCGGGGCCCCTACGAGCAGTACTTC. Its translation: CASSLGRGPYEQYF.